The 2 T cell receptor beta chains below come from one sample, sequenced in a study of T cell changes during pregnancy in multiple sclerosis (dated by TCRdb to 2018 to 2020). Library method: the immunoSEQ multiplex PCR assay. Not all clones reach the TCRdb copy of this immuneACCESS table, which keeps in-frame sequences only. Checked studies attribute under half of the gap to unresolved V genes and leave the rest unexplained. The sample contains over 15,000 clones, 84% of them found a single time. More than 8% of the sample comes from the top ten. Sequenced material: CD8+ T cells from peripheral blood mononuclear cells, taken in the second trimester of pregnancy. All receptors come from a female donor in good health, enrolled as a control in a pregnancy study.

The chain couples TRBV7-9 to TRBJ2-7, with D unresolved. V lost 5 bases, J lost 7 bases, and 12 bases lay in between. This CDR3 has 12 amino acids. Germline values: CDR1 SEHNR, CDR2 FQNEAQ (reference sequence). CDR3 sequence (DNA): TGTGCCAGCAGCCCCCGGGTGTGGGAGCAGTACTTC. This sequence encodes CASSPRVWEQYF.

In the case of this clone: Other DNA sequences in this sample translate to the same CDR3. The chain carries TRBV13 and TRBJ2-5, with D perhaps TRBD1 (5 bases). V shed 2 bases and J shed 4 bases, with 5 bases lying between them. Germline V gene sequence: CDR1 PRHDT, CDR2 FYEKMQ (reference sequence). The length of the CDR3 is 12 residues. This CDR3 is CASSLRGETQYF. The CDR3 coding sequence is TGTGCCAGCAGCTTAAGGGGAGAGACCCAGTACTTC. Variable domain in full (rest from reference TRBV13 and TRBJ2-5): AAGVIQSPRHLIKEKRETATLKCYPIPRHDTVYWYQQGPGQDPQFLISFYEKMQSDKGSIPDRFSAQQFSDYHSELNMSSLELGDSALYFCASSLRGETQYFGPGTRLLVL.